This section outlines one T cell receptor beta chain sequence together with its context. No antigen is known for it. Germline V gene lookup returns CDR1 SQVTM and CDR2 ANQGSEA. The CDR3 length is 13 residues. The data were taken from a study of T cells expressing NK-cell markers. Study-wide points: Once again these clonotypes came out on top in the CD3+CD56-NKG2C+ fraction of a few donors.

Researchers built TCR beta cDNA using 5'RACE template switching with UMIs. TCRdb processed the 5' RACE reads again and assigns one entry to each CDR3 protein, with no DNA. Its table lists 200,000 to 300,000 distinct CDR3 sequences. The chain carries TRBV29-1 and TRBJ1-1; TCRdb lists TRBD1, though no DNA is available to test this call. Sequenced sample: blood T cells: a sorted CD56 or NKG2C T cell subset, CD4+ or CD8+ T cells, or bulk PBMC T cells (not recorded which). The origin of this receptor is a man younger than 35 in good health. The chain's CDR3 is CSAQQGGIAEAFF.